This TCR beta chain was identified during a study of monozygotic twins with cystic fibrosis. Findings of the study overall: J usage was most co-twin-similar in 8 of 16 pairs, V in 13.

Concerning this clone itself: The antigen is not known.

The CDR3 covers 13 residues. CDR1 and CDR2 from the germline V gene are SNHLY and FYNNEI. The V end lost 7 bases, the J end lost 1 base, and 10 bases lay between the germline ends. Profiling relied on immunoSEQ multiplex PCR, and the TCRdb table lists in-frame clones only, not all of them. The sample holds more than 11,000 clones, 75% to 90% seen once. Sequenced: blood. V usage is TRBV2 and J usage is TRBJ1-1; D gene uncertain. This TCR was sampled from a boy younger than 18 with cystic fibrosis. The DNA for the CDR3 is TGTGCCAGCAAGACCTCACCGAACACTGAAGCTTTCTTT. It codes for CASKTSPNTEAFF.